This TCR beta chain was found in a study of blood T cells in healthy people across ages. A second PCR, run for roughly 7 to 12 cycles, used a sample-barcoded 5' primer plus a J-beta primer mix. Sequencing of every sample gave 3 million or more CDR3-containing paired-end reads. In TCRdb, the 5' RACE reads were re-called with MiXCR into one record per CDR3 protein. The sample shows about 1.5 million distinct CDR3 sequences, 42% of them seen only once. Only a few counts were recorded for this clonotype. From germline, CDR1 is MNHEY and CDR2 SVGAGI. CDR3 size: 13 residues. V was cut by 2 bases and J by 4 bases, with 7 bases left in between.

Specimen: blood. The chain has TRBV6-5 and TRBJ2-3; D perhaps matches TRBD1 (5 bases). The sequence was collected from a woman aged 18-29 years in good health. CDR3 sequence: CASSYQGPDTQYF. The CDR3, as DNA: TGTGCCAGCAGTTACCAGGGCCCAGATACGCAGTATTTT.